The clone carrying this TCR beta chain was observed many times. This sample is drawn from a study of T cells in Graves' hyperthyroidism and ophthalmopathy. Study in general: Peripheral blood was drawn at first diagnosis, prior to all treatment.

V was trimmed by 0 bases and J by 7 bases, leaving 18 bases between them. CDR1 is DFQATT and CDR2 is SNEGSKA in the germline V gene (reference sequence). The CDR3 sequence is 15 residues long. Amplified TCR beta CDR3 regions derived from RNA transcripts. The HTBI primer set was used in a first-round RT-PCR of the TCR CDR3. TCRdb processed the multiplex PCR reads anew with MiXCR; each CDR3 protein has one entry. Among over 250,000 distinct CDR3 sequences, about a sixth were seen once, and the ten largest hold roughly 53%. In making diagnoses, clinical symptoms, serum thyroxine and TRAb, thyroid ultrasound and orbital computed tomography were all used. Fresh peripheral blood, more than 9 ml, yielded the PBMCs.

The sequence derives from a woman aged 55 to 70 with Graves' ophthalmopathy. The J gene is TRBJ1-1, the V gene TRBV20-1; a possible D gene is TRBD1 (5 bases). Source material: blood. CDR3 bases: TGCAGTGCTAGAGACCCAGGGACGCTGCATAATGAAGCTTTCTTT. Translated, it gives CSARDPGTLHNEAFF.